Detailed here is one TCR beta chain. Assay used: immunoSEQ multiplex PCR; TCRdb lists only in-frame clones, some missing. Of about 57,000 clones in the sample, 75% to 85% were seen once. Germline V gives CDR1 SGHDT, CDR2 YYEEEE. The junction had 9 bases not matched to a gene; V was cut back by 5 bases and J by 3 bases. This CDR3 spans 15 amino acids. The entry originates in a study of OX40 agonist ivuxolimab in advanced cancers. This sequence was found in an adult with an advanced solid tumor such as melanoma, head and neck, liver or kidney cancer. The gene calls are TRBV5-6 and TRBJ1-2, with 8 bases identical to TRBD1. Sequencing used CD4+ or CD8+ T cells sorted from blood, obtained in a trial of the OX40 agonist ivuxolimab. The DNA for the CDR3 is TGTGCCAGCAGTCTTATACAGGGGGATCACTATGGCTACACCTTC. Protein: CASSLIQGDHYGYTF.